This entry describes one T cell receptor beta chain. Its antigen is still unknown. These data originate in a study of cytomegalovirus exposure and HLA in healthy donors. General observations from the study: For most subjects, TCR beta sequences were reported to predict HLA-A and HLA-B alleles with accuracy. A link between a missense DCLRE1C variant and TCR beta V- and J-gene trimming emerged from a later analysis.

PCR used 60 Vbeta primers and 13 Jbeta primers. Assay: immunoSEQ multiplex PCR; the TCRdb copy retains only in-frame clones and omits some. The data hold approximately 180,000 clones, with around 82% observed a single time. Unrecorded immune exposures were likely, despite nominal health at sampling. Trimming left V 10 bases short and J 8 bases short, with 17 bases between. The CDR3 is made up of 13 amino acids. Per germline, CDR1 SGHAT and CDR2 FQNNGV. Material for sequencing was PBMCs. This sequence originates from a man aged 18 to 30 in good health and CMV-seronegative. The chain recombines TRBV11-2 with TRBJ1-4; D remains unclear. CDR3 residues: CATHQAGGEKLFF. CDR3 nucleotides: TGTGCCACCCACCAGGCCGGTGGGGAAAAACTGTTTTTT.